This T cell receptor beta chain was found in a study of T cells expressing NK-cell markers. With the 5' RACE reads reprocessed, TCRdb shows one record per CDR3 protein and no DNA. This repertoire includes approximately 420,000 distinct CDR3 sequences. In germline, CDR1 is DFQATT, CDR2 SNEGSKA (reference sequence). The CDR3 has 12 amino acids. The TCR originated in a woman aged 45-65 years in good health. The sequencing input was blood T cells: a sorted CD56 or NKG2C T cell subset, CD4+ or CD8+ T cells, or bulk PBMC T cells (not recorded which). The gene calls are TRBV20-1 and TRBJ2-7; TCRdb's assignment of TRBD2 cannot be checked, as there is no DNA. The CDR3 sequence is CSALTAGREQYF.